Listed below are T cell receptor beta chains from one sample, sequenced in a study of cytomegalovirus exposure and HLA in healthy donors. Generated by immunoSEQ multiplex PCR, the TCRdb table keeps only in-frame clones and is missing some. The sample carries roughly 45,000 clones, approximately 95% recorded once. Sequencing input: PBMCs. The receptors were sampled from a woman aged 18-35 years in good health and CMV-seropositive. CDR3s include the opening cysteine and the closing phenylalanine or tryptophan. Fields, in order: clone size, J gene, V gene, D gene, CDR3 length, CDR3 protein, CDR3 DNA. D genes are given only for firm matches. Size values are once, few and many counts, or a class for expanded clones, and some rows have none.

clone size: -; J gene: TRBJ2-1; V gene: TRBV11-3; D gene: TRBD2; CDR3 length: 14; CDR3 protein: CASSPSGDYNEQFF; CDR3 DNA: TGTGCCAGCAGTCCGAGCGGGGACTACAATGAGCAGTTCTTC
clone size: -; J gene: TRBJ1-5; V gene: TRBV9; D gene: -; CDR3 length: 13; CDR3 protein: CASSVDRDQPQHF; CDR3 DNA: TGTGCCAGCAGCGTAGACAGGGATCAGCCCCAGCATTTT
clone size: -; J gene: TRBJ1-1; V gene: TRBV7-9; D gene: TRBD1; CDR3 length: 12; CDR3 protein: CASIRITGGAFF; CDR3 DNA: TGTGCCAGCATCCGTATCACAGGGGGAGCTTTCTTT
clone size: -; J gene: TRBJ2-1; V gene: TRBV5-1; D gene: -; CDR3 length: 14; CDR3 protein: CASSPAAGRYEQFF; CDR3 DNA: TGCGCCAGCTCCCCCGCGGCGGGAAGGTATGAGCAGTTCTTC
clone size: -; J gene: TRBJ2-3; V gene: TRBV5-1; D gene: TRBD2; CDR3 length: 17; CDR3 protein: CASGGTSGYSSTDTQYF; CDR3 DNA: TGCGCCAGCGGCGGGACTAGCGGGTACTCTAGCACAGATACGCAGTATTTT
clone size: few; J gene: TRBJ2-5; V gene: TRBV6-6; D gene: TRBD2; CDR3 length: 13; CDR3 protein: CASSKREQETQYF; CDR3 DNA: TGTGCCAGCAGTAAGCGGGAACAAGAGACCCAGTACTTC
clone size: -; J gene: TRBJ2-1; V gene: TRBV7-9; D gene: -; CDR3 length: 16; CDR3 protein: CASSLVGRSSYNEQFF; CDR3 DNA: TGTGCCAGCAGCTTAGTGGGCCGAAGCTCCTACAATGAGCAGTTCTTC
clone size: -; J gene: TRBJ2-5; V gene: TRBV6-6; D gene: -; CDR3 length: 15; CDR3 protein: CASSYTAGIGETQYF; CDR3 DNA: TGTGCCAGCAGTTACACCGCGGGAATCGGAGAGACCCAGTACTTC
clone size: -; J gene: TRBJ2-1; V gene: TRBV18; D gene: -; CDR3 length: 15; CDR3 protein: CASSPLPLVYNEQFF; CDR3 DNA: TGTGCCAGCTCACCACTGCCGCTAGTCTACAATGAGCAGTTCTTC
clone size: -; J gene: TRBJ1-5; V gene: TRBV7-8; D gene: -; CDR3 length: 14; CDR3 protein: CASSGHGSGKPQHF; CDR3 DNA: TGTGCCAGCAGCGGACACGGCAGTGGTAAGCCCCAGCATTTT
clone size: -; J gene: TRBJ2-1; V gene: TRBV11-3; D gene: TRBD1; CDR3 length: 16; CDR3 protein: CASSLDFRGFRNEQFF; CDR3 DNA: TGTGCCAGCAGCTTAGATTTCAGGGGGTTCCGCAATGAGCAGTTCTTC
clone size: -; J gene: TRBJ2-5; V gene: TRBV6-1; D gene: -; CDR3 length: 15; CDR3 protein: CASSEHSGGQETQYF; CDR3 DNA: TGTGCCAGCAGTGAGCACTCCGGGGGTCAAGAGACCCAGTACTTC
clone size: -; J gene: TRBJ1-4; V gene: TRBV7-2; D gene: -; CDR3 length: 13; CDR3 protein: CASSFGGREKLFF; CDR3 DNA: TGTGCCAGCAGCTTTGGGGGGAGGGAAAAACTGTTTTTT
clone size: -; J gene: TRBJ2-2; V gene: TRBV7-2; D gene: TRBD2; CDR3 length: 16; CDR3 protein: CASSHTSGRSTGELFF; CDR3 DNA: TGTGCCAGCAGTCATACTAGCGGGAGGTCCACCGGGGAGCTGTTTTTT
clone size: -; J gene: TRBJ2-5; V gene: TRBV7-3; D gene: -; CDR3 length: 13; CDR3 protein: CASSPGGRETQYF; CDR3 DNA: TGTGCCAGCAGCCCGGGGGGCAGGGAGACCCAGTACTTC
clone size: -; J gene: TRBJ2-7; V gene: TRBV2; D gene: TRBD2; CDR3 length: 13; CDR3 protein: CASILAVPYEQYF; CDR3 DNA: TGTGCCAGCATACTAGCGGTCCCCTACGAGCAGTACTTC
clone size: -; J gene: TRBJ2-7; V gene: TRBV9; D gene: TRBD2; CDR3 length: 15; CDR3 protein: CASSVGGLAGDEQYF; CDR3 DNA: TGTGCCAGCAGCGTAGGTGGGCTAGCGGGAGACGAGCAGTACTTC
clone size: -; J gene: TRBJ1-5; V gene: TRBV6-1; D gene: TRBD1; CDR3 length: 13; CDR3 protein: CASSPQGDQPQHF; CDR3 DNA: TGTGCCAGCAGTCCCCAGGGGGATCAGCCCCAGCATTTT
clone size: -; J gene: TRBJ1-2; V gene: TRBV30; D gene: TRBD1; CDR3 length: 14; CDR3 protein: CAWSPTGQGIGYTF; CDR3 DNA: TGTGCCTGGAGTCCAACGGGACAGGGTATCGGCTACACCTTC
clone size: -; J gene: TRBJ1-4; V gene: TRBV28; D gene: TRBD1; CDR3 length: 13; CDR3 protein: CASKRTGGEKLFF; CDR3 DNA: TGTGCCAGCAAGAGGACAGGAGGTGAAAAACTGTTTTTT
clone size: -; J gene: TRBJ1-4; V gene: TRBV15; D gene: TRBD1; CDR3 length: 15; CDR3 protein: CATSRAGGSNEKLFF; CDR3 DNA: TGTGCCACCAGCAGAGCAGGGGGGTCTAATGAAAAACTGTTTTTT
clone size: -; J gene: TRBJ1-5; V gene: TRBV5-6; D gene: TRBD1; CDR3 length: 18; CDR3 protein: CASSLWAGGRHSNQPQHF; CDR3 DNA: TGTGCCAGCAGCTTGTGGGCAGGGGGCCGCCATAGCAATCAGCCCCAGCATTTT
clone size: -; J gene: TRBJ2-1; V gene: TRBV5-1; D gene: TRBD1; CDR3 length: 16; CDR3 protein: CASSSRVTGVGNEQFF; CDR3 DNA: TGCGCCAGCAGCTCGAGGGTGACAGGGGTCGGCAATGAGCAGTTCTTC